One sample yielded the 9 T cell receptor beta chains listed below, sequenced in a study of cytomegalovirus exposure and HLA in healthy donors. The study ran its PCR with 60 Vbeta and 13 Jbeta primers. This table comes from immunoSEQ multiplex PCR, and its TCRdb copy is limited to in-frame clones, with some not included. Of 150,000 or so clones in the sample, around 74% are singletons; the top ten hold more than 3.5%. The sample was PBMCs. Receptors originate from a man in his late teens or twenties in good health and CMV-seropositive.

V is TRBV6-5 and J is TRBJ2-1; unclear D gene. The CDR3 is 14 residues long. The germline CDR1 and CDR2 sequences are MNHEY and SVGAGI. Trimming shortened V by 2 bases and J by 7 bases, and 12 bases separated the two germline ends. The CDR3 loop reads CASSYEPRVNEQFF. In nucleotides, the CDR3 is TGTGCCAGCAGTTACGAGCCCCGAGTTAATGAGCAGTTCTTC.

This clone has just a few counts. The chain combines TRBV6-5 with TRBJ1-2; D remains unclear. V lost 0 bases and J 6 bases, leaving 14 bases between the germline ends. The CDR3 covers 15 residues. CDR1 MNHEY and CDR2 SVGAGI come from the germline V gene. CDR3 in DNA: TGTGCCAGCAGTTACTCGGAAAATATGGAGAATGGCTACACCTTC. Residues: CASSYSENMENGYTF.

V usage is TRBV30 and J usage is TRBJ2-5; 8 bases match TRBD2. Trimming cost V 2 bases and J 7 bases; bases outside gene matches: 0. From germline, CDR1 is GTSNPN and CDR2 SVGIG (reference sequence). The CDR3 contains 11 residues. The chain's CDR3 is CAWSSGGTQYF. CDR3 nucleotide sequence: TGTGCCTGGAGTAGCGGGGGGACCCAGTACTTC.

The sample holds a few counts of this clone. V gene TRBV19 combines with J gene TRBJ1-1; D gene ambiguous. The CDR3 sequence is 11 residues long. V was clipped by 10 bases and J by 1 base, with 7 bases between them. Germline CDR1 LNHDA, CDR2 SQIVND (reference sequence). In DNA, the CDR3 is TGTGCCACTAGCCGGAACACTGAAGCTTTCTTT. It yields the protein CATSRNTEAFF.

The chain joins TRBV14 to TRBJ2-5; perhaps TRBD1 as D (5 bases). Germline loops: CDR1 SGHDN, CDR2 FVKESK. Trimming removed 4 bases at V and 4 bases at J, with 16 bases between. This CDR3 is built from 15 residues. CDR3 DNA sequence: TGTGCCAGCAGCCCCCCAAAGGGAACAGGAGAGACCCAGTACTTC. Translated: CASSPPKGTGETQYF.

This chain connects TRBV27 to TRBJ2-7; TRBD1 matches at 9 bases. CDR1 and CDR2 from the germline V gene are MNHEY and SMNVEV (reference sequence). Unmatched junction bases numbered 12, after V lost 0 bases and J lost 9 bases. CDR3 length equals 16 residues. The CDR3 DNA reads as TGTGCCAGCAGTTTATCGAATTGGGACAGGGTTAAGGGGCAGTACTTC. It is translated as CASSLSNWDRVKGQYF.

The chain combines TRBV19 with TRBJ1-5, with a possible D match to TRBD1 (5 bases). The CDR3 runs 16 residues. Deletions cut 5 bases from V and 1 base from J, with 15 bases between. Germline lookup yields CDR1 LNHDA and CDR2 SQIVND (reference sequence). CDR3 residues: CASSSLGEGSNQPQHF. CDR3 DNA sequence: TGTGCCAGTAGTTCCCTAGGGGAGGGAAGCAATCAGCCCCAGCATTTT.

This clone was counted once. V gene TRBV7-3 combines with J gene TRBJ2-3, with TRBD1 matching over 7 bases. CDR1 is SGHTA and CDR2 is FQGTGA in the germline V gene. J was trimmed by 4 bases and V by 5 bases; bases with no gene match: 3. The length of the CDR3 is 13 residues. The CDR3 reads CASSQGTADTQYF. The CDR3 DNA follows: TGTGCCAGCAGCCAGGGGACAGCAGATACGCAGTATTTT. The variable domain in full, with the rest retrieved from reference TRBV7-3 and TRBJ2-3, is GAGVSQTPSNKVTEKGKYVELRCDPISGHTALYWYRQSLGQGPEFLIYFQGTGAADDSGLPNDRFFAVRPEGSVSTLKIQRTERGDSAVYLCASSQGTADTQYFGPGTRLTVL.

J is TRBJ1-3 and V is TRBV30; tentatively, D is TRBD1 (5 bases). Trimming removed 1 base from V and 0 bases from J, with 10 bases in between. This CDR3 is built from 15 residues. Germline V gene lookup returns CDR1 GTSNPN and CDR2 SVGIG (reference sequence). Here the CDR3 reads CAWSDTGSSGNTIYF. The CDR3 bases are TGTGCCTGGAGTGATACAGGAAGCTCTGGAAACACCATATATTTT.